This T cell receptor beta chain was sequenced for a study of Ad26.COV2.S vaccination and SARS-CoV-2 variants. The method was immunoSEQ multiplex PCR; TCRdb's version includes in-frame clones alone and lacks a portion of them. This table has hundreds of thousands of clones, 87% appearing once. Study outcomes and limitations: Among vaccine recipients, spike-specific TCR breadth exceeded that of placebo recipients.

Only one count was recorded for this clone. Its antigen is unidentified. Different DNA sequences within this sample yield the same CDR3. The CDR3 length is 12 residues. The V and J ends lost 1 base and 3 bases respectively, with 1 base between them. The germline gives CDR1 LGHDT, CDR2 YNNKEL (reference sequence). Specified treatment: around 19 received Ad26.COV2.S at low or high dose, single or two shots; about 5 received placebo; per-sample allocation not given. Sampling took place 63 days after the first vaccine or placebo injection. The chain recombines TRBV3-1 (or the pseudogene TRBV3-2) with TRBJ1-3, with D hard to call. This clonotype originated in a person aged 18 to 65 who received the Ad26.COV2.S COVID-19 vaccine or a placebo. Specimen: peripheral blood, collected in a trial of Ad26.COV2.S vaccine versus placebo. CDR3 residues: CASSQVGNTIYF. The CDR3 DNA is TGTGCCAGCAGCCAAGTTGGAAACACCATATATTTT.